Below are 25 T cell receptor beta chains sequenced from a single sample in a study of cytomegalovirus exposure and HLA in healthy donors. It was with 60 Vbeta and 13 Jbeta primers that the PCR ran. Sequencing was performed with immunoSEQ multiplex PCR; in TCRdb, only in-frame clones are kept and a portion is missing. Among approximately 91,000 clones, 86% were seen once, and the ten largest hold roughly 9.2%. The sequenced material came from PBMCs. These TCRs come from a man aged 25 to 45 in good health and CMV-seropositive.

The chain recombines TRBV6-1 with TRBJ2-1; D uncertain. Trimming took off 2 bases at V and 6 bases at J, with 14 bases between the two ends. Per germline, CDR1 MNHNS and CDR2 SASEGT. The CDR3 totals 15 residues. DNA for the CDR3: TGTGCCAGCAGTGAAATGCAGGCCTGGCCCAATGAGCAGTTCTTC. Translated: CASSEMQAWPNEQFF.

The chain carries TRBV6-5 and TRBJ2-3; D may be TRBD2 (6 bases). This CDR3 has 15 residues. Germline V CDR1 and CDR2: MNHEY, SVGAGI. The V gene lost 6 bases and the J gene lost 3 bases, with 16 bases spanning the gap. CDR3 nucleotides: TGTGCCAGCAGACACGGAGGGAGAGGAACAGATACGCAGTATTTT. It translates to CASRHGGRGTDTQYF.

The chain has TRBV19 and TRBJ2-7; tentatively, D is TRBD1 (5 bases). Germline V CDR1 and CDR2: LNHDA, SQIVND (reference sequence). The V end lost 5 bases, the J end lost 3 bases, and 11 bases lay between the germline ends. The CDR3 consists of 13 residues. The CDR3 DNA follows: TGTGCCAGTAGTGCCGGGCAGGGCTACGAGCAGTACTTC. This codes for CASSAGQGYEQYF.

The rearrangement joins TRBV9 to TRBJ2-5, with D perhaps TRBD1 (5 bases). The CDR3 totals 14 residues. Germline lookup yields CDR1 SGDLS and CDR2 YYNGEE. V dropped 0 bases and J dropped 2 bases, with 8 bases sitting between them. The CDR3 DNA sequence: TGTGCCAGCAGCGTAGGGAACAGGCAAGAGACCCAGTACTTC. Its protein is CASSVGNRQETQYF.

The V and J genes are TRBV25-1 and TRBJ2-5; D perhaps matches TRBD2 (6 bases). This CDR3 region has 13 residues. Germline CDR1 is MGHDK and CDR2 is SYGVNS. V was shortened by 3 bases and J by 7 bases, with 12 bases between the two germline ends. In nucleotides, the CDR3 is TGTGCCAGCAGTGACGCGGGGTGGTGGACCCAGTACTTC. Its translation: CASSDAGWWTQYF.

In this sample, this clone turned up once. The rearrangement uses TRBV18 and TRBJ2-7; D is unresolved. Germline values: CDR1 KGHSH, CDR2 LQKENI. The CDR3 runs to 12 residues. Trimming left V 3 bases short and J 3 bases short, with 6 bases between. DNA of the CDR3: TGTGCCAGCTCACCGTCTATCTACGAGCAGTACTTC. It yields the protein CASSPSIYEQYF.

This rearrangement joins TRBV29-1 to TRBJ2-1; D is possibly TRBD1 (6 bases). CDR1 SQVTM and CDR2 ANQGSEA come from the germline V gene. The CDR3 sequence is 14 residues long. Trimming left V 2 bases short and J 2 bases short, with 10 bases between. CDR3 in amino acids: CSVERGFTYNEQFF. The CDR3 nucleotides read TGCAGCGTTGAAAGGGGGTTTACCTACAATGAGCAGTTCTTC.

The V call is TRBV2, the J call TRBJ2-2, with D possibly being TRBD2 (6 bases). The CDR3 is 17 amino acids. The V gene lost 9 bases and the J gene lost 1 base, with 21 bases spanning the gap. Germline V gives CDR1 SNHLY, CDR2 FYNNEI. CDR3 sequence (DNA): TGTGCCAGTCTAGGGTTTTGGGGGGAGATGAACACCGGGGAGCTGTTTTTT. Its translation: CASLGFWGEMNTGELFF. The full variable domain, its missing parts supplied by reference TRBV2 and TRBJ2-2, is EPEVTQTPSHQVTQMGQEVILRCVPISNHLYFYWYRQILGQKVEFLVSFYNNEISEKSEIFDDQFSVERPDGSNFTLKIRSTKLEDSAMYFCASLGFWGEMNTGELFFGEGSRLTVL.

The rearrangement uses TRBV13 and TRBJ2-7; a weak D match, TRBD2 (5 bases). Germline values: CDR1 PRHDT, CDR2 FYEKMQ (reference sequence). The CDR3 is 17 amino acids. Trimming took off 4 bases at V and 0 bases at J, with 19 bases between the two ends. The CDR3 sequence: CASSSLAGDSSSYEQYF. In DNA form, the CDR3 reads TGTGCCAGCAGCTCCCTGGCGGGCGATTCTAGCTCCTACGAGCAGTACTTC.

The chain uses TRBV5-4 and TRBJ1-4, with D uncertain. In germline, CDR1 is SGHNT, CDR2 YYREEE (reference sequence). The CDR3 covers 16 residues. Trimming pared 3 bases from V and 0 bases from J, leaving 12 bases between. The CDR3 spells CASSWSPGATNEKLFF. Here the CDR3 DNA reads TGTGCCAGCAGCTGGTCCCCAGGCGCAACTAATGAAAAACTGTTTTTT.

The chain carries TRBV4-1 and TRBJ1-2, with D perhaps TRBD1 (5 bases). Germline V gene lookup returns CDR1 MGHRA and CDR2 YSYEKL. This CDR3 spans 17 amino acids. Trimming stripped 1 base from V and 4 bases from J, with 19 bases between. The CDR3 DNA follows: TGCGCCAGCAGCCAAGTTCTGCGGCGTAGGGGTGGCTATGGCTACACCTTC. This gives the protein CASSQVLRRRGGYGYTF.

The chain links TRBV6-1 to TRBJ1-4; unclear D gene. V shed 7 bases and J shed 6 bases, with 18 bases lying between them. Germline CDR1 reads MNHNS; CDR2 reads SASEGT. This CDR3 region has 15 residues. The CDR3 reads CASMKDPVGDEKLFF. The DNA of the CDR3 is TGTGCCAGCATGAAAGACCCGGTCGGGGATGAAAAACTGTTTTTT.

This chain joins TRBV4-2 and TRBJ2-1, with 10 nucleotides matching TRBD2. CDR1 LGHNA and CDR2 YNFKEQ come from the germline V gene. This CDR3 is 15 amino acids long. Trimming removed 1 base from V and 6 bases from J; junction bases left unmatched: 3. The CDR3 DNA is TGTGCCAGCAGCCAAGGGTCTAGCGGGGGCAATGAGCAGTTCTTC. Amino acid sequence: CASSQGSSGGNEQFF.

The chain employs TRBV28 and TRBJ1-3, with D perhaps TRBD1 (5 bases). CDR1 is MDHEN, CDR2 SYDVKM, per germline. CDR3 length equals 16 residues. The V and J ends lost 4 bases and 3 bases respectively, with 16 bases between them. The CDR3 DNA reads TGTGCCAGCAGTTCCCCCTCGGGACTTCGTGGAAACACCATATATTTT. Its translation: CASSSPSGLRGNTIYF.

The V and J genes are TRBV7-9 and TRBJ2-7; 9 bases line up with TRBD1. The CDR3 sequence is 13 residues long. Losses at the gene ends were 4 bases for V and 6 bases for J; bases not matched to a gene: 4. Germline V gene lookup returns CDR1 SEHNR and CDR2 FQNEAQ (reference sequence). CDR3 region: CASSWGTGTEQYF. CDR3 nucleotides: TGTGCCAGCAGCTGGGGGACAGGGACCGAGCAGTACTTC.

The chain carries TRBV6-5 and TRBJ2-7, with 10 bases matching TRBD1. V shed 5 bases and J 4 bases; nucleotides not matched to a gene: 5. Germline lookup yields CDR1 MNHEY and CDR2 SVGAGI. The CDR3 runs to 14 residues. In DNA form, the CDR3 reads TGTGCCAGCAGTCCACGGACAGGGGGATACGAGCAGTACTTC. This gives the protein CASSPRTGGYEQYF.

The chain employs TRBV5-6 and TRBJ1-2; D gene ambiguous. The CDR3 consists of 14 residues. V lost 3 bases and J 0 bases, leaving 9 bases between the germline ends. Germline lookup yields CDR1 SGHDT and CDR2 YYEEEE. CDR3: CASSSFLANYGYTF. DNA of the CDR3: TGTGCCAGCAGCTCTTTTCTAGCTAACTATGGCTACACCTTC.

This chain links TRBV19 with TRBJ1-1; weak D call: TRBD1 (6 bases). This CDR3 spans 16 amino acids. Per the germline V gene, CDR1 is LNHDA and CDR2 is SQIVND (reference sequence). V lost 7 bases, J lost 5 bases, and 23 bases lay in between. CDR3 DNA sequence: TGTGCCAGTAAAAGGAAGGGTAACAGGGTCGGGACTGAAGCTTTCTTT. It is translated as CASKRKGNRVGTEAFF.

The DNA of the CDR3 is TGTGCCAGCAGCTTGGGGACAGGGGGCCCAGATACGCAGTATTTT. It codes for CASSLGTGGPDTQYF. The genes are TRBV5-4 and TRBJ2-3; 11 bases map to TRBD1. Germline-derived CDR1 and CDR2 are SGHNT and YYREEE (reference sequence). The CDR3 has 15 residues. With V trimmed by 0 bases and J by 4 bases, 1 base remained unmatched.

The rearrangement links TRBV18 to TRBJ1-1, with TRBD1 identical over 8 bases. V lost 3 bases to trimming and J lost 1 base; unmatched junction nucleotides: 7. The germline gives CDR1 KGHSH, CDR2 LQKENI. The CDR3 runs to 16 residues. The chain's CDR3 is CASSPGRGLENTEAFF. The CDR3 DNA follows: TGTGCCAGCTCACCGGGCAGGGGGCTTGAGAACACTGAAGCTTTCTTT.

Comment on this clone: The junction shows a germline mismatch at one end, possibly a read error. The V and J genes are TRBV7-9 and TRBJ2-5; 12 bases agree with TRBD1. This CDR3 spans 14 amino acids. The germline CDR1 and CDR2 sequences are SEHNR and FQNEAQ (reference sequence). CDR3 sequence (DNA): TGTGCCAGCACCTTAGGGACAGGGGGCGAGACCCAGTACTTC. Encoded protein: CASTLGTGGETQYF.

This clone was seen once. The J gene is TRBJ2-7, the V gene TRBV29-1; D is perhaps TRBD1 (6 bases). Between the trimmed V and J ends, which lost 2 bases and 6 bases, there was a span of 8 bases. CDR3 length: 11 residues. CDR1 and CDR2 from the germline V gene are SQVTM and ANQGSEA. The CDR3 sequence is CSVEQGSEQYF. The CDR3 DNA reads as TGCAGCGTTGAACAGGGGAGCGAGCAGTACTTC.

The CDR3: CASSQDNGYGYTF. DNA of the CDR3: TGCGCCAGCAGCCAAGATAACGGCTATGGCTACACCTTC. The J gene is TRBJ1-2, the V gene TRBV4-1; D call uncertain. Germline V lookup: CDR1 MGHRA, CDR2 YSYEKL. The CDR3 has 13 amino acids. Trimming took off 0 bases at V and 4 bases at J, with 6 bases between the two ends.

The chain links TRBV6-5 to TRBJ2-7; 10 nucleotides align to TRBD1. The CDR3 is 16 amino acids. V shed 4 bases and J 2 bases; nucleotides not matched to a gene: 8. The V gene's germline CDR1 is MNHEY and CDR2 SVGAGI. CDR3 residues: CASSSTPGQGTYEQYF. CDR3 nucleotides: TGTGCCAGCAGTTCAACTCCGGGACAGGGGACCTACGAGCAGTACTTC.

The genes are TRBV28 and TRBJ1-5; 7 bases align to TRBD1. Germline trimming cut 2 bases from V and 4 bases from J; bases unmatched to any gene: 5. Germline CDR1 MDHEN, CDR2 SYDVKM. This CDR3 has 15 amino acids. The CDR3 coding sequence is TGTGCCAGCAGTTTAACCAGGGGGACAAATCAGCCCCAGCATTTT. It codes for CASSLTRGTNQPQHF.